This record concerns one T cell receptor beta chain sequence. There is no known antigen for this receptor. No qualities accompany the bases; no much larger clone lies one base away. Trimming costs V 5 bases and J 0 bases, and their ends lie 5 bases apart. The CDR3 measures 12 amino acids from cysteine to phenylalanine. Only the CDR3 DNA stays, 36 bases, in frame from base 1. The germline V gene supplies CDR1 SQVTM and CDR2 ANQGSEA. Peripheral blood CD8+ and CD4+ T cells from healthy donors, Susac syndrome patients and multiple sclerosis patients were profiled by high-throughput TCR beta sequencing. Multiple sclerosis controls were treatment-naive patients with stable or active relapsing-remitting disease fulfilling revised McDonald criteria. Bulk CD8+ and CD4+ T cells were purified by magnetic negative isolation, while CD8+ TEMRA cells were enriched using FACS. Blood was collected in EDTA tubes and processed within 24 hours, with PBMCs isolated through density gradient centrifugation. PBMCs intended for TCR sequencing were cryopreserved in liquid nitrogen and were subsequently thawed in a 37 degrees C water bath. A purity of at least 90% was achieved for sorted or isolated CD4+, CD8+ and CD8+ TEMRA cells.

RNA was extracted using the RNeasy kit, and about 0.5 to 1 ug of the RNA was reverse transcribed with random hexamers. TCR beta CDR3 regions were amplified with the immunoSEQ multiplex PCR assay covering 54 Vbeta and 13 Jbeta segments. To correct PCR amplification bias, a synthetic template baseline was used for both primer optimization and computational correction. On the authors' methods: Reads were annotated to V, D and J genes according to IMGT and were analyzed with immunoSEQ Analyzer, with only productive sequences retained. Clonality was calculated as one minus the Shannon entropy normalized by log2 of the number of productive unique sequences. For each patient and control, public and private clones were evaluated among the 100 most prevalent clones. Clones were defined as Susac-specific if absent from the healthy and MS cohorts, from around 1,000 published viral clones and from other ImmuneACCESS disease sequences. In-frame beta chains were kept once TCRdb had trimmed the public reads at Q25 with fastp and called clones with MiXCR. CDR3 protein sequences are deduplicated, and each keeps its most common genes and DNA. The V and J calls shown here were made by TCRdb, not taken from the authors' results. This sample lists 230,000 or so distinct CDR3 sequences; approximately 95% were detected once. The ten top clones hold roughly 0.1% of the sample.

The sample originates from a study of CD8 T cells in Susac syndrome (dated by TCRdb to between 2018 and 2021). For the wider study: Whether CD8+ T cell activation and differentiation in Susac syndrome was antigen driven was tested using repertoire sequencing.

Paper-wide results and their limitations: The number of individuals in the TCR sequencing and HLA analysis was acknowledged as relatively small.

The receptor was isolated from a human donor with multiple sclerosis. This chain is built from TRBV29-1 and TRBJ1-5, with the D gene call left open. Sequenced sample: CD4+ T cells from PBMCs. DNA sequence: TGCAGCGTTTCATCTAGCAATCAGCCCCAGCATTTT. It is translated as CSVSSSNQPQHF.